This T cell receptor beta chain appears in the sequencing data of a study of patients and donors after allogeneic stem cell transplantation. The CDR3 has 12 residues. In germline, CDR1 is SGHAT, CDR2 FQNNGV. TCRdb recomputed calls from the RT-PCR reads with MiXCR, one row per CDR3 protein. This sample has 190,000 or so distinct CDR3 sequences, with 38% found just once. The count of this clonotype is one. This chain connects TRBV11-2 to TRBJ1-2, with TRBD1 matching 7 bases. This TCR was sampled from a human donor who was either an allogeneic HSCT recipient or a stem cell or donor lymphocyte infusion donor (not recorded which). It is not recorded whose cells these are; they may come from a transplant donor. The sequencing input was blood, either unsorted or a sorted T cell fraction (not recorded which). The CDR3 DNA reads TGTCCCCTTAGCCCAGGGGGTTATGGCTACACCTTC. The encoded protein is CPLSPGGYGYTF. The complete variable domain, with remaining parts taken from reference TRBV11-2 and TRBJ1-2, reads EAGVAQSPRYKIIEKRQSVAFWCNPISGHATLYWYQQILGQGPKLLIQFQNNGVVDDSQLPKDRFSAERLKGVDSTLKIQPAKLEDSAVYLCPLSPGGYGYTFGSGTRLTVV.